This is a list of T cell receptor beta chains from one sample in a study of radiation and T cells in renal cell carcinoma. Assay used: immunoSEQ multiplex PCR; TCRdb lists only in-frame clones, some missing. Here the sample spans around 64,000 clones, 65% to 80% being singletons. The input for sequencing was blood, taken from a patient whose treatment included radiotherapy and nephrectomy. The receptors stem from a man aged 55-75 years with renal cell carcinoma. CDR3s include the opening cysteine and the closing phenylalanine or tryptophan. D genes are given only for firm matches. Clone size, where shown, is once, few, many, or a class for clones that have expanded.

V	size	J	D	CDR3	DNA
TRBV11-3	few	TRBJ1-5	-	CASSLDRRQFLDYSQPQHF	TGTGCCAGCAGCTTAGATCGGCGCCAGTTCTTGGATTACAGCCAGCCCCAGCATTTT
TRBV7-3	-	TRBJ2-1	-	CASSLTGSSENEQFF	TGTGCCAGCAGCTTAACAGGGTCGTCAGAAAATGAGCAGTTCTTC
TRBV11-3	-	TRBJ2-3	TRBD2	CASSWGLAGESQDTQYF	TGTGCCAGCAGCTGGGGACTAGCGGGAGAAAGTCAAGATACGCAGTATTTT
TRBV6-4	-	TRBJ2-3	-	CASSLSGTDTQYF	TGTGCCAGCAGTCTATCCGGGACAGATACGCAGTATTTT
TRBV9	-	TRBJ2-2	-	CASGTTQGSTGELFF	TGTGCCAGCGGAACAACACAGGGTTCAACCGGGGAGCTGTTTTTT
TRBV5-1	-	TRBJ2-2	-	CASSLEGGRTGELFF	TGCGCCAGCAGCTTGGAAGGGGGGCGTACCGGGGAGCTGTTTTTT
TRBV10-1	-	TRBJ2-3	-	CATSVPGGDTQYF	TGCGCCACCTCGGTTCCAGGCGGAGATACGCAGTATTTT
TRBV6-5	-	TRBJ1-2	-	CASSYSRRADGYTF	TGTGCCAGCAGTTACTCGCGCAGGGCAGATGGCTACACCTTC
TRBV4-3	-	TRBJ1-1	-	CASSQDREKAFF	TGCGCCAGCAGCCAAGATAGAGAAAAAGCTTTCTTT
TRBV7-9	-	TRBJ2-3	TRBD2	CASSSDDGLVPSTDTQYF	TGTGCCAGCAGCTCGGACGATGGACTAGTCCCTAGCACAGATACGCAGTATTTT
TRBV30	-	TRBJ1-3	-	CAWSVQRPSGNTIYF	TGTGCCTGGAGTGTACAGCGGCCCTCTGGAAACACCATATATTTT
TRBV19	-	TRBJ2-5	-	CASSISGEETQYF	TGTGCCAGTAGTATATCAGGAGAAGAGACCCAGTACTTC
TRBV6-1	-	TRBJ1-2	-	CATVPGGAFYGYTF	TGTGCCACCGTCCCGGGGGGGGCCTTCTATGGCTACACCTTC
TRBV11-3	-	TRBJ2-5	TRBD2	CASSSLAGGWETQYF	TGTGCCAGCAGCTCTCTAGCGGGAGGGTGGGAGACCCAGTACTTC
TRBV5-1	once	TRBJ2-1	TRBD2	CASSLSTSGIYNEQFF	TGCGCCAGCAGCTTGTCGACTAGCGGTATTTACAATGAACAGTTCTTC
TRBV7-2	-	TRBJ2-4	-	CASGVGGKNIQYF	TGTGCCAGCGGCGTGGGGGGCAAAAACATTCAGTACTTC
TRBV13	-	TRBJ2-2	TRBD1	CASSSSGTATGELFF	TGTGCCAGCAGCTCGTCCGGGACAGCGACCGGGGAGCTGTTTTTT
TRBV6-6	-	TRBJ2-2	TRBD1	CASRTGGGAGELFF	TGTGCCAGCAGGACAGGGGGAGGGGCCGGGGAGCTGTTTTTT
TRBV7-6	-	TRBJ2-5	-	CASSPKGGGYQETQYF	TGTGCCAGCAGCCCTAAGGGAGGAGGGTACCAAGAGACCCAGTACTTC
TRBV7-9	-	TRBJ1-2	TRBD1	CASSLGARGRINYGYTF	TGTGCCAGCAGCTTAGGGGCCAGGGGGCGCATTAACTATGGCTACACCTTC
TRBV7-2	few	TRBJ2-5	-	CASSLRGTTRETQYF	TGTGCCAGCAGCCTGAGGGGCACTACCCGGGAGACCCAGTACTTC
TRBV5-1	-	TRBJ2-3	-	CASGTQTADTQYF	TGCGCCAGCGGGACCCAAACGGCAGATACGCAGTATTTT
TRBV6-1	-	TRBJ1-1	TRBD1	CASSETGANTEAFF	TGTGCCAGCAGTGAGACAGGGGCGAACACTGAAGCTTTCTTT
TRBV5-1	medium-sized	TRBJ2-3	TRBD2	CASSTRTSGSTDTQYF	TGCGCCAGCAGCACCCGGACTAGCGGAAGCACAGATACGCAGTATTTT
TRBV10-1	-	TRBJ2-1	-	CASFGLRWPKSHEQFF	TGCGCCAGTTTTGGTCTCAGGTGGCCTAAGAGCCATGAGCAGTTCTTC
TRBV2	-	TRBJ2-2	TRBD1	CASRGTGQITGELFF	TGTGCCAGCAGGGGAACGGGACAGATCACCGGGGAGCTGTTTTTT
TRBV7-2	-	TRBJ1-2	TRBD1	CASSLVSLGQGSYGYTF	TGTGCCAGCAGCTTAGTCTCTCTTGGACAGGGGAGCTATGGCTACACCTTC
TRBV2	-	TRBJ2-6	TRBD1	CASSEGTGGSGANVLTF	TGTGCCAGCAGTGAGGGGACAGGGGGCTCTGGGGCCAACGTCCTGACTTTC
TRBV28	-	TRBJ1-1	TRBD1	CASERGTGVGNTEAFF	TGTGCCAGCGAAAGAGGGACAGGGGTGGGGAACACTGAAGCTTTCTTT
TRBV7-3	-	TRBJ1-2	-	CASSLSGPSDGYTF	TGTGCCAGCAGCTTATCCGGGCCCTCGGATGGCTACACCTTC
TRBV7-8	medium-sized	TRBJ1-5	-	CASSKSGTGLGNQPQHF	TGTGCCAGCAGTAAGAGCGGCACAGGGTTGGGCAATCAGCCCCAGCATTTT
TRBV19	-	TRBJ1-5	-	CASSIGRDNQPQHF	TGTGCCAGTAGTATAGGACGGGACAATCAGCCCCAGCATTTT
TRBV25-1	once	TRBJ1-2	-	CASSEYPGSHYGYTF	TGTGCCAGCAGTGAATACCCCGGGTCACACTATGGCTACACCTTC
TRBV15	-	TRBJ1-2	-	CATSRGGTENYGYTF	TGTGCCACCAGCAGAGGGGGGACGGAAAACTATGGCTACACCTTC
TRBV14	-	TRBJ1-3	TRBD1	CASSQDIAGGRRNTIYF	TGTGCCAGCAGCCAAGATATCGCAGGGGGCCGCCGAAACACCATATATTTT
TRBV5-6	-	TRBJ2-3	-	CASSLVSWLDTQYF	TGTGCCAGCAGCTTGGTCTCCTGGTTAGATACGCAGTATTTT
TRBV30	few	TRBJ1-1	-	CASRDGDTEAFF	TGTGCCTCCAGGGACGGGGATACTGAAGCTTTCTTT
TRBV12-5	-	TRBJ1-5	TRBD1	CASGLWGQGNQPQHF	TGTGCTAGTGGTTTGTGGGGACAGGGAAATCAGCCCCAGCATTTT
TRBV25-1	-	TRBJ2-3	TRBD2	CASSRLGSGGSTDTQYF	TGTGCCAGCAGCCGACTTGGTAGCGGGGGTAGCACAGATACGCAGTATTTT
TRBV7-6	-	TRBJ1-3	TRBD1	CASSFDRGPGNTIYF	TGTGCCAGCAGCTTCGACAGGGGGCCTGGAAACACCATATATTTT
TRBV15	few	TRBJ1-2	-	CATSNPGADYGYTF	TGTGCCACCAGCAACCCGGGGGCGGACTATGGCTACACCTTC
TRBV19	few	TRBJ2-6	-	CASSARTDVFSGANVLTF	TGTGCCAGTAGTGCCCGGACGGATGTCTTCTCTGGGGCCAACGTCCTGACTTTC
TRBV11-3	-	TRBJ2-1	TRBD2	CASSLASSGGRSEQFF	TGTGCCAGCAGCTTAGCCTCTAGCGGGGGGCGGAGTGAGCAGTTCTTC
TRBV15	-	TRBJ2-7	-	CATSSSLASHEQYF	TGTGCCACCAGCAGTAGTTTAGCGAGCCACGAGCAGTACTTC
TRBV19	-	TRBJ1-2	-	CASSIQENYGYTF	TGTGCCAGTAGTATACAGGAGAACTATGGCTACACCTTC
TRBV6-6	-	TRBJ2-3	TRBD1	CASSGQGATDTQYF	TGTGCCAGCAGCGGACAGGGGGCCACAGATACGCAGTATTTT
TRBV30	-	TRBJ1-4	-	CAWSVRRSLGVGATNEKLFF	TGTGCCTGGAGTGTCCGACGGTCATTAGGGGTGGGTGCAACTAATGAAAAACTGTTTTTT
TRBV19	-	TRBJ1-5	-	CASWDRTVGNQPQHF	TGTGCCAGTTGGGATCGGACAGTAGGCAATCAGCCCCAGCATTTT
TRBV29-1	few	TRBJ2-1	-	CSVGFNEQFF	TGCAGCGTTGGATTCAATGAGCAGTTCTTC
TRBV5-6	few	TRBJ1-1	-	CASSLEAAGWTEAFF	TGTGCCAGCAGCTTGGAGGCGGCCGGGTGGACTGAAGCTTTCTTT
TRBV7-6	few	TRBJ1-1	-	CASSPGSKTEAFF	TGTGCCAGCAGCCCCGGGAGTAAGACTGAAGCTTTCTTT
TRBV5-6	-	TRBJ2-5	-	CASSLTPQGYFQETQYF	TGTGCCAGCAGCTTGACGCCACAGGGCTACTTCCAAGAGACCCAGTACTTC
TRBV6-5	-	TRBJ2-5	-	CASSYSKGWGETQYF	TGTGCCAGCAGTTACTCAAAGGGCTGGGGGGAGACCCAGTACTTC
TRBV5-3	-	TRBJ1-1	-	CARSFEHRPKNTEAFF	TGTGCCAGAAGCTTCGAACACCGTCCGAAAAACACTGAAGCTTTCTTT
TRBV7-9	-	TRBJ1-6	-	CASSSREVYNSPLHF	TGTGCCAGCAGCTCCCGTGAGGTCTATAATTCACCCCTCCACTTT
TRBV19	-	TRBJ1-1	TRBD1	CASSPEDRDLNTEAFF	TGTGCCAGTAGCCCCGAGGACAGGGATCTGAACACTGAAGCTTTCTTT
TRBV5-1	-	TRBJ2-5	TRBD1	CASSSAHQDRGETQYF	TGCGCCAGCAGCTCTGCCCACCAGGACAGGGGAGAGACCCAGTACTTC
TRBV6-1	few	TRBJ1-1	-	CASSDLFGRNTEAFF	TGTGCCAGCAGTGACTTGTTCGGACGGAACACTGAAGCTTTCTTT
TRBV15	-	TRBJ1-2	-	CATTRGGGKNYGYTF	TGTGCCACCACCCGGGGTGGGGGAAAGAACTATGGCTACACCTTC